Shown below are 5 T cell receptor beta chains from a single sample sequenced in a study of T cells in Graves' hyperthyroidism and ophthalmopathy. From RNA transcripts, TCR beta CDR3 regions were amplified. The primer set for the first-round RT-PCR of the TCR CDR3 was HTBI. TCRdb recomputed calls from the multiplex PCR reads with MiXCR, one row per CDR3 protein. Of 350,000 or so distinct CDR3 sequences listed, 15% to 20% are singletons. Sequencing was done on a sample of blood. Every receptor here comes from a woman aged 45-60 years with Graves' hyperthyroidism.

In this sample, this clonotype turned up a few times. This chain links TRBV24-1 with TRBJ2-1; TRBD2 might be the D (7 bases). This CDR3 has 13 residues. The V gene's germline CDR1 is KGHDR and CDR2 SFDVKD. Trimming pared 7 bases from V and 5 bases from J, leaving 11 bases between. Here the CDR3 DNA reads TGTGCCACCAGCGGGGGGCAAAACAATGAGCAGTTCTTC. This encodes CATSGGQNNEQFF.

The rearrangement uses TRBV2 and TRBJ2-3; no clear D gene. Trimming removed 7 bases from V and 0 bases from J, with 14 bases in between. Looked up from germline, CDR1 is SNHLY and CDR2 is FYNNEI. CDR3 length: 15 amino acids. CDR3 residues: CASTPTTTSTDTQYF. The CDR3 nucleotides read TGTGCCAGCACACCCACAACTACCAGCACAGATACGCAGTATTTT.

CDR3 DNA: TGTGCCAGCAGCTCTAGTTTCGACGAGCAGTACTTC. This sequence encodes CASSSSFDEQYF. This sequence joins TRBV7-9 and TRBJ2-7; D not resolved. The V gene's germline CDR1 is SEHNR and CDR2 FQNEAQ (reference sequence). The length of the CDR3 is 12 residues. V shed 4 bases and J shed 5 bases, with 9 bases lying between them.

This rearrangement joins TRBV6-5 to TRBJ2-6; D not resolved. This CDR3 has 19 residues. The V and J ends lost 2 bases and 0 bases respectively, with 17 bases between them. Germline V gives CDR1 MNHEY, CDR2 SVGAGI. The DNA of the CDR3 is TGTGCCAGCAGTTACCAGAACAGCCAGCCTTACTCTGGGGCCAACGTCCTGACTTTC. It specifies CASSYQNSQPYSGANVLTF.

Many counts were recorded for this clonotype. V gene TRBV28 combines with J gene TRBJ2-7; 9 bases are shared with TRBD1. The CDR3 is 15 residues long. Germline V gene data show CDR1 as MDHEN and CDR2 as SYDVKM. J lost 0 bases, V lost 6 bases, and 6 bases had no gene match. The CDR3 here is CASRLDRGASYEQYF. The CDR3 coding sequence is TGTGCCAGCAGACTTGACAGGGGGGCCTCCTACGAGCAGTACTTC.